The rows below give T cell receptor beta chains drawn from one sample of a study of T-cell memory formation after mild COVID-19. In TCRdb, the 5' RACE reads were re-called with MiXCR into one record per CDR3 protein. Of approximately 89,000 distinct CDR3 sequences in the sample, roughly 13% were seen once. Sequenced sample: PBMCs or a T cell subset sorted from them (not recorded which). These receptors were taken from a man between 18 and 29 years old who had mild COVID-19 (a few samples of this study predate the infection). Cell type and time point are not known. CDR3s include the opening cysteine and the closing phenylalanine or tryptophan. Clone size is not always given. Where it is, it says once, few, many or a class for expanded clones.

size | V | CDR3
- | TRBV5-1 | CASSFRSGQDTQYF
- | TRBV4-2 | CASSQEWGRVNEQFF
- | TRBV4-1 | CASSEWGYQPQHF
- | TRBV4-1 | CASSPLEGQYF
- | TRBV7-3 | CASSLGDSYQETQYF
- | TRBV20-1 | CSAFFHPPGLQETQYF
few | TRBV7-9 | CASSLLSGSYNEQFF
- | TRBV4-2 | CASSQEIPGGDLDYGYTF
- | TRBV30 | CAWNSFSSSYEQYF
few | TRBV5-1 | CASSPTGIQETQYF
few | TRBV4-3 | CASSQDTGAVAGELFF
- | TRBV27 | CASSVGGLNTEAFF
- | TRBV19 | CASRTKGDTEAFF
- | TRBV9 | CASSTRPLEQFF
few | TRBV7-9 | CASSLAQGNTEAFF
few | TRBV10-1 | CASSDIGGENRDTQYF
few | TRBV9 | CASSTTGFSYEQYF
- | TRBV5-1 | CASSLGPYNEQFF
few | TRBV6-2/TRBV6-3 | CASRPLGTEGFYEQYF
many | TRBV23-1 | CASSPFETDSTDTQYF
many | TRBV6-1 | CASSEVLAETGELFF
few | TRBV6-1 | CASRWGQGEGFF
- | TRBV11-3 | CASSKQGGTEAFF
few | TRBV4-3 | CASSQDLGYYEQYF
few | TRBV11-2 | CASRREVGLNEKLFF
few | TRBV5-1 | CASSPGRTSYEQYF
- | TRBV4-1 | CASSLQRGSSYEQYF
- | TRBV5-1 | CASSLGTIGGSYGYTF
few | TRBV12-3/TRBV12-4 | CALRGSSYNEQFF
- | TRBV20-1 | CSGEGQGQETQYF
- | TRBV4-2 | CASSQDRGLNYGYTF
- | TRBV7-2 | CASSTNRGSSNTEAFF
- | TRBV7-9 | CASSLEHGELFF
many | TRBV7-9 | CASSPAAGRHTGELFF
few | TRBV12-3/TRBV12-4 | CASSAPGQINEKLFF
many | TRBV27 | CASSLQSGANVLTF
few | TRBV4-1 | CASSQVSLNTEAFF
- | TRBV6-4 | CASSDSTASSLQETQYF
few | TRBV27 | CASSLSSGAMNTEAFF
few | TRBV5-1 | CASSAKGGPETQYF
few | TRBV3-1 | CASSHLQNTGELFF
few | TRBV6-2/TRBV6-3 | CASSDGTLYNEQFF
- | TRBV12-3/TRBV12-4 | CASSAIGTEPTGELFF
few | TRBV12-3/TRBV12-4 | CASSFQGEETQYF
- | TRBV29-1 | CSVGSTDTQYF
- | TRBV19 | CASSPSGAYEQYF
- | TRBV12-3/TRBV12-4 | CASSTTLESTDTQYF
- | TRBV10-2 | CASSEVGGETNEQYF
- | TRBV20-1 | CSARDSYGLSYEQYF
few | TRBV29-1 | CSVVGSTDTQYF
few | TRBV11-2 | CASSLEETQYF
few | TRBV19 | CASSIVGRVFAEAFF
- | TRBV9 | CASSVARGNTGELFF
few | TRBV7-2 | CASTWGTGPYEQYF
few | TRBV7-3 | CASTPGGTGGYTF